Each of the 14 T cell receptor beta chains below was sequenced from the same sample in a study of blood T cell repertoires in COVID-19. Measured with immunoSEQ multiplex PCR; TCRdb has only the in-frame clones, and not every one. The sample has about 250,000 clones; roughly 90% are singletons. Sample: PBMCs or T cells enriched from blood (not recorded which). All receptors come from a woman aged 50 to 60 who had recovered from COVID-19.

The rearrangement joins TRBV12-3 or TRBV12-4 to TRBJ1-1; tentatively, D is TRBD1 (5 bases). The CDR3 extends over 13 amino acids. V was pared by 6 bases and J by 11 bases, with 19 bases between. The CDR3 protein is CASSLDSAGRAFF. The DNA of the CDR3 is TGTGCCAGCAGCCTAGACAGCGCCGGTAGGGCTTTCTTT.

This clone was detected once. The chain couples TRBV9 to TRBJ1-4, with 8 bases that match TRBD1. With V trimmed by 4 bases and J by 3 bases, 11 bases remained unmatched. The CDR3 covers 17 residues. Germline V gives CDR1 SGDLS, CDR2 YYNGEE. The CDR3 loop is CASSLGGGTGPNEKLFF. CDR3 nucleotides: TGTGCCAGCAGCCTAGGGGGGGGGACAGGCCCTAATGAAAAACTGTTTTTT.

The J gene is TRBJ2-7, the V gene TRBV29-1; perhaps TRBD1 as D (6 bases). Per the germline V gene, CDR1 is SQVTM and CDR2 is ANQGSEA. Trimming removed 6 bases at V and 0 bases at J, with 9 bases between. This CDR3 has 12 amino acids. The CDR3 bases are TGCAGCGTCAGGGGCGGCTCCTACGAGCAGTACTTC. It translates to CSVRGGSYEQYF.

The chain joins TRBV24-1 to TRBJ2-7; D is undetermined. Looked up from germline, CDR1 is KGHDR and CDR2 is SFDVKD. V was pared by 4 bases and J by 3 bases, with 9 bases between. CDR3 length equals 13 residues. In nucleotides, the CDR3 is TGTGCCACCAGTGACGCGATGCGCTACGAGCAGTACTTC. This codes for CATSDAMRYEQYF.

V gene TRBV7-2 combines with J gene TRBJ2-7; TRBD1 matches at 7 bases. The CDR3 is 15 amino acids. V lost 5 bases and J lost 0; bases outside the gene matches: 7. Germline V gene data show CDR1 as SGHTA and CDR2 as FQGNSA. The CDR3 sequence: CASSPGTVSSYEQYF. For the CDR3, the DNA is TGTGCCAGCAGCCCTGGGACAGTAAGCTCCTACGAGCAGTACTTC.

In regard to this clone: Other DNA sequences in the same sample also yield this CDR3. V gene TRBV18 combines with J gene TRBJ1-3, with a tentative D call TRBD1 (5 bases). There are 15 residues in the CDR3. Germline CDR1 and CDR2: KGHSH and LQKENI. V was pared by 2 bases and J by 0 bases, with 8 bases between. The CDR3 region has the DNA TGTGCCAGCTCACCAAGGGGCGCCTCTGGAAACACCATATATTTT. Amino acids: CASSPRGASGNTIYF.

The genes are TRBV5-1 and TRBJ2-2, with 12 bases matching TRBD1. Germline CDR1 SGHRS, CDR2 YFSETQ. CDR3 length equals 17 residues. V was clipped by 4 bases and J by 2 bases; unmatched bases: 6. CDR3 nucleotide sequence: TGCGCCAGCAGCCCCGGGACAGGGGGCTACAACACCGGGGAGCTGTTTTTT. Translation gives CASSPGTGGYNTGELFF.

J is TRBJ1-1 and V is TRBV19; maybe TRBD1 (5 bases). Germline V lookup: CDR1 LNHDA, CDR2 SQIVND (reference sequence). V lost 10 bases and J 1 base, leaving 25 bases between the germline ends. The CDR3 has 17 amino acids. The chain's CDR3 is CATNPRGGMVGNTEAFF. DNA of the CDR3: TGTGCCACTAATCCTCGGGGGGGGATGGTCGGGAACACTGAAGCTTTCTTT. Together with reference TRBV19 and TRBJ1-1, the CDR3 gives the full variable domain: DGGITQSPKYLFRKEGQNVTLSCEQNLNHDAMYWYRQDPGQGLRLIYYSQIVNDFQKGDIAEGYSVSREKKESFPLTVTSAQKNPTAFYLCATNPRGGMVGNTEAFFGQGTRLTVV.

V gene TRBV3-1 (or the pseudogene TRBV3-2) combines with J gene TRBJ2-7, with D maybe TRBD2 (6 bases). V was pared by 4 bases and J by 2 bases, with 18 bases between. Germline V lookup: CDR1 LGHDT, CDR2 YNNKEL (reference sequence). The CDR3 consists of 16 residues. CDR3 sequence reads: CASSLFLYGGPYEQYF. CDR3 nucleotides: TGTGCCAGCAGCCTCTTTTTGTATGGAGGGCCCTACGAGCAGTACTTC.

This clone showed up just once. V is TRBV7-9 and J is TRBJ1-2; D gene ambiguous. CDR3 length: 17 residues. Trimming took 0 bases from V and 6 from J, leaving 20 bases between them. Germline CDR1 and CDR2: SEHNR and FQNEAQ (reference sequence). CDR3 nucleotides: TGTGCCAGCAGCTTAGCCCCAGCGACGGGGAAGAGCGATGGCTACACCTTC. Its translation: CASSLAPATGKSDGYTF.

This rearrangement joins TRBV19 to TRBJ2-5; perhaps TRBD1 as D (5 bases). Germline V CDR1 and CDR2: LNHDA, SQIVND (reference sequence). This CDR3 has 14 residues. The V end lost 8 bases, the J end lost 5 bases, and 18 bases lay between the germline ends. The CDR3 loop is CASADSNSLETQYF. Here the CDR3 DNA reads TGTGCCAGTGCCGACAGTAATTCCCTTGAGACCCAGTACTTC.

This chain uses TRBV6-4 with TRBJ1-2; the D gene is possibly TRBD1 (5 bases). V gave up 5 bases and J gave up 0 bases, with 10 bases separating them. The length of the CDR3 is 14 residues. Germline-derived CDR1 and CDR2 are MRHNA and SNTAGT. The CDR3, as DNA: TGTGCCAGCAGTCCAGGGATAGCTAACTATGGCTACACCTTC. This sequence encodes CASSPGIANYGYTF.

As DNA, the CDR3 is TGCGCCAGCAGCCGTGGGAGTAGCGGGAGCTCGGGGAACACCGGGGAGCTGTTTTTT. It translates to CASSRGSSGSSGNTGELFF. The rearrangement uses TRBV4-3 and TRBJ2-2; TRBD2 matches at 9 bases. The CDR3 length is 19 residues. Per germline, CDR1 LGHNA and CDR2 YSLEER. Losses at the gene ends were 4 bases for V and 1 base for J; bases not matched to a gene: 13.

A single count supports this clone. The genes are TRBV7-6 and TRBJ1-5, with D possibly TRBD1 on 6 matching bases. Trimming removed 5 bases from V and 1 base from J, with 9 bases in between. Germline CDR1 and CDR2: SGHVS and FNYEAQ. CDR3 length: 14 amino acids. CDR3 nucleotides: TGTGCCAGCAGCACCGGGACAAGCAATCAGCCCCAGCATTTT. This sequence encodes CASSTGTSNQPQHF.